These 10 T cell receptor beta chains originate from one sample sequenced in a study of molecular identifiers for immune sequencing clone quantification. One entry per CDR3 protein, called by TCRdb with MiXCR from the PCR reads. In the table there are hundreds of thousands of distinct CDR3 sequences, 25% of which are singletons. The sequenced sample consisted of naive CD8+ T cells from blood, with Jurkat cell RNA spiked in. As for subset: FACS-sorted CD8+CD4-CCR7+CD45RA+ naive T cells. These receptors all come from a human donor in good health. Some libraries in this study had Jurkat cell RNA spiked in.

This clonotype showed up many times. V gene TRBV5-1 combines with J gene TRBJ1-1; 7 bases fit TRBD1. This CDR3 has 17 residues. The J segment lost 1 base and the V segment lost 1 base, leaving 10 bases of the junction unmatched. Looked up from germline, CDR1 is SGHRS and CDR2 is YFSETQ. In nucleotides, the CDR3 is TGCGCCAGCAGCTTGTACAGGGGCGGCCGATCGAACACTGAAGCTTTCTTT. This gives the protein CASSLYRGGRSNTEAFF.

This clonotype was observed a handful of times. V gene TRBV7-9 combines with J gene TRBJ2-5; TRBD2 agrees at 11 bases. This CDR3 region has 17 residues. V shed 5 bases and J 5 bases; nucleotides not matched to a gene: 13. Germline V gives CDR1 SEHNR, CDR2 FQNEAQ (reference sequence). Here the CDR3 DNA reads TGTGCCAGCAGCCATAGCGGGGGGGGCCGGGTTTACGAGACCCAGTACTTC. As protein: CASSHSGGGRVYETQYF.

This clonotype has ten or more counts. This rearrangement joins TRBV6-2 or TRBV6-3 to TRBJ1-2; possibly TRBD1 for D (6 bases). Germline V CDR1 and CDR2: MNHEY, SVGEGT. The CDR3 totals 14 residues. Trimming shortened V by 2 bases and J by 3 bases, and 10 bases separated the two germline ends. The CDR3 sequence is CASSYGGEYYGYTF. The CDR3 DNA sequence: TGTGCCAGCAGTTACGGGGGCGAGTACTATGGCTACACCTTC.

This clonotype occurred many times. This sequence joins TRBV5-1 and TRBJ1-1; D uncertain. CDR1 and CDR2 (germline): SGHRS, YFSETQ. V was cut by 1 base and J by 1 base, with 8 bases left in between. CDR3 size: 14 residues. The CDR3 sequence: CASSLSMGNTEAFF. The CDR3 nucleotides read TGCGCCAGCAGCTTGTCTATGGGGAACACTGAAGCTTTCTTT. Using reference TRBV5-1 and TRBJ1-1 for the parts outside the CDR3, the full variable domain is KAGVTQTPRYLIKTRGQQVTLSCSPISGHRSVSWYQQTPGQGLQFLFEYFSETQRNKGNFPGRFSGRQFSNSRSEMNVSTLELGDSALYLCASSLSMGNTEAFFGQGTRLTVV.

This sequence joins TRBV5-1 and TRBJ2-7; 10 bases fit TRBD1. The CDR3 sequence is 17 residues long. Germline V CDR1 and CDR2: SGHRS, YFSETQ. J lost 2 bases, V lost 4 bases, and 12 bases had no gene match. For the CDR3, the DNA is TGCGCCAGCAGCGAGGGGAAGACAGGGGGCCTCCCCTACGAGCAGTACTTC. The encoded protein is CASSEGKTGGLPYEQYF.

This clonotype was counted ten times or more. The V gene is TRBV7-9, the J gene TRBJ2-7; TRBD1 matches 7 bases. With V trimmed by 8 bases and J by 2 bases, 6 bases remained unmatched. The V gene's germline CDR1 is SEHNR and CDR2 FQNEAQ (reference sequence). This CDR3 contains 13 residues. CDR3 coding DNA: TGTGCCAGCGCCCGGGACAGAGCCTACGAGCAGTACTTC. The encoded protein is CASARDRAYEQYF. Filled out from reference TRBV7-9 and TRBJ2-7, the complete variable domain reads DTGVSQNPRHKITKRGQNVTFRCDPISEHNRLYWYRQTLGQGPEFLTYFQNEAQLEKSRLLSDRFSAERPKGSFSTLEIQRTEQGDSAMYLCASARDRAYEQYFGPGTRLTVT.

A single count supports this clonotype. A much more abundant neighbour one base away suggests this may be a read error. The rearrangement uses TRBV6-2 or TRBV6-3 and TRBJ1-5; 7 bases agree with TRBD1. This CDR3 contains 18 residues. Looked up from germline, CDR1 is MNHEY and CDR2 is SVGEGT. The CDR3 loop reads CTSSFPQRMDRTEQPQHF. CDR3 DNA sequence: TGTACCAGCAGTTTTCCACAAAGAATGGACAGGACCGAACAGCCCCAGCATTTT.

This rearrangement joins TRBV30 to TRBJ2-1; D is unclear. The V and J ends lost 6 bases and 3 bases respectively, with 9 bases between them. Per the germline V gene, CDR1 is GTSNPN and CDR2 is SVGIG (reference sequence). The length of the CDR3 is 12 residues. This CDR3 reads CACTYSYNEQFF. The CDR3 region has the DNA TGTGCCTGCACTTACAGCTACAATGAGCAGTTCTTC.

About this clonotype itself: One base away lies a much larger clone, so this may be a sequencing read error. The rearrangement joins TRBV7-9 to TRBJ1-5; unclear D gene. CDR1 is SEHNR, CDR2 FQNEAQ, per germline (reference sequence). CDR3 length: 12 amino acids. The CDR3 sequence is CASSHTAQPQRF. DNA of the CDR3: TGTGCCAGCAGCCACACAGCTCAGCCCCAGCGTTTT. The whole variable domain, remainder taken from reference TRBV7-9 and TRBJ1-5, is DTGVSQNPRHKITKRGQNVTFRCDPISEHNRLYWYRQTLGQGPEFLTYFQNEAQLEKSRLLSDRFSAERPKGSFSTLEIQRTEQGDSAMYLCASSHTAQPQRFGDGTRLSIL.

The chain recombines TRBV6-2 or TRBV6-3 with TRBJ1-5, with 7 bases aligning to TRBD1. The CDR3 has 15 residues. Per germline, CDR1 MNHEY and CDR2 SVGEGT. V lost 5 bases, J lost 4 bases, and 8 bases stayed unmatched. CDR3 in amino acids: CASSHPDRVNQPQHF. As DNA, the CDR3 is TGTGCCAGCAGTCACCCCGACAGGGTAAATCAGCCCCAGCATTTT.